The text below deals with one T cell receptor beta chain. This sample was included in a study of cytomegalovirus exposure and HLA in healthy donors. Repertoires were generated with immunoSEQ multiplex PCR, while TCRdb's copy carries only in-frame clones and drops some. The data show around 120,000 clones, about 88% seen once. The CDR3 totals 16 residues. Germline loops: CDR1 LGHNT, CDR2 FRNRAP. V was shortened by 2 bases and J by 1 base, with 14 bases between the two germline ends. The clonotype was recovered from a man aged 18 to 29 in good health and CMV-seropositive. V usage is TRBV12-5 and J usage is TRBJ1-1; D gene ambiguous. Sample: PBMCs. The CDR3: CASGLPPAAANTEAFF. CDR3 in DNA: TGTGCTAGTGGTTTGCCACCCGCGGCGGCGAACACTGAAGCTTTCTTT.